The 21 T cell receptor beta chains presented below share a single source sample, sequenced in a study of blood T cell repertoires in COVID-19. Profiled with immunoSEQ multiplex PCR; TCRdb holds only in-frame clones, not every one. Among some 48,000 clones, approximately 85% were seen once, and the ten largest hold 13% to 15%. The sample consisted of peripheral blood. These receptors were collected from a human donor with acute or convalescent COVID-19. The donor label of this sample is uncertain.

J is TRBJ2-7 and V is TRBV24-1, with D unresolved. This CDR3 contains 13 residues. Germline V gene data show CDR1 as KGHDR and CDR2 as SFDVKD. Trimming removed 2 bases from V and 0 bases from J, with 4 bases in between. The CDR3 here is CATSDSVSYEQYF. CDR3 DNA sequence: TGTGCCACCAGTGATTCGGTCTCCTACGAGCAGTACTTC.

The chain couples TRBV28 to TRBJ1-2; possibly TRBD1 for D (5 bases). The germline V and J ends were trimmed by 6 bases and 4 bases, with 12 bases remaining between them. This CDR3 spans 13 amino acids. Germline values: CDR1 MDHEN, CDR2 SYDVKM. The CDR3 DNA is TGTGCCAGCAGCGACAGTCTCGGCTATGGCTACACCTTC. Protein sequence: CASSDSLGYGYTF.

This chain uses TRBV7-6 with TRBJ2-6; TRBD2 aligns across 8 bases. Germline V gene sequence: CDR1 SGHVS, CDR2 FNYEAQ. The CDR3 is made up of 19 amino acids. The ends lost 5 bases at V and 4 bases at J; junction bases unmatched: 16. CDR3 amino acids: CASSRDAGTSRSGANVLTF. In nucleotides, the CDR3 is TGTGCCAGCAGCCGCGATGCCGGGACTAGTCGATCAGGGGCCAACGTCCTGACTTTC.

This rearrangement joins TRBV9 to TRBJ2-7; TRBD2 matches at 14 bases. The V segment lost 0 bases and the J segment 5 bases; nucleotides outside the gene matches: 1. The CDR3 runs to 15 residues. Germline CDR1 is SGDLS and CDR2 is YYNGEE. CDR3 nucleotide sequence: TGTGCCAGCAGCGTAGGGGGACTAGCGGGGGACGAGCAGTACTTC. Protein sequence: CASSVGGLAGDEQYF.

This clone has a handful of counts. The chain joins TRBV5-1 to TRBJ1-4; D might be TRBD1 (5 bases). Trimming removed 3 bases from V and 7 bases from J, with 13 bases in between. CDR3 length: 14 residues. The germline V gene encodes CDR1 SGHRS and CDR2 YFSETQ. CDR3 DNA: TGCGCCAGCAGCTACCGCAGGGCTGGTGAAAAACTGTTTTTT. Translated, it gives CASSYRRAGEKLFF.

The chain couples TRBV5-1 to TRBJ2-1; 15 nucleotides align to TRBD2. Germline CDR1 SGHRS, CDR2 YFSETQ. V lost 3 bases and J lost 9; bases outside the gene matches: 10. The length of the CDR3 is 17 residues. This chain's CDR3 is CASSSDPGLAGGSEQFF. The CDR3 coding sequence is TGCGCCAGCAGCTCTGACCCCGGACTAGCGGGAGGGAGTGAGCAGTTCTTC.

This chain links TRBV24-1 with TRBJ2-1; a weak D match, TRBD2 (6 bases). Germline V CDR1 and CDR2: KGHDR, SFDVKD. The length of the CDR3 is 17 residues. The V end lost 4 bases, the J end lost 1 base, and 16 bases lay between the germline ends. CDR3 nucleotide sequence: TGTGCCACCAGTGACCCTGGGGCAGCGGGTTCCTACAATGAGCAGTTCTTC. This encodes CATSDPGAAGSYNEQFF.

The chain links TRBV12-5 to TRBJ1-1; the match to TRBD1 covers 9 bases. Germline lookup yields CDR1 LGHNT and CDR2 FRNRAP. The CDR3 contains 14 residues. V gave up 7 bases and J gave up 4 bases; unmatched junction bases: 7. The CDR3 bases are TGTGCTAGTGCCATACAGGGGGCGGGCACTGAAGCTTTCTTT. Translation: CASAIQGAGTEAFF.

This chain links TRBV11-2 with TRBJ2-7, with a tentative D call TRBD1 (5 bases). V lost 5 bases and J 2 bases, leaving 16 bases between the germline ends. The CDR3 consists of 15 residues. Per the germline V gene, CDR1 is SGHAT and CDR2 is FQNNGV. CDR3 region: CASSPHQGSTYEQYF. The CDR3 DNA sequence: TGTGCCAGCAGCCCGCATCAGGGAAGCACCTACGAGCAGTACTTC.

The CDR3 is CASSESRTGLNTEAFF. CDR3 coding DNA: TGTGCCAGCAGTGAATCGAGGACAGGGCTGAACACTGAAGCTTTCTTT. The J gene is TRBJ1-1, the V gene TRBV25-1, with 8 bases lining up with TRBD1. Germline CDR1 reads MGHDK; CDR2 reads SYGVNS. This CDR3 region has 16 residues. V shed 1 base and J 0 bases; nucleotides not matched to a gene: 4.

This clone was counted once. The V and J genes are TRBV7-2 and TRBJ1-1; 7 bases map to TRBD1. The V and J ends lost 2 bases and 5 bases, in that order; junction bases with no gene match: 8. The CDR3 runs 15 residues. CDR1 SGHTA and CDR2 FQGNSA come from the germline V gene. The CDR3 spells CASSLRGGAWTEAFF. CDR3 coding DNA: TGTGCCAGCAGCTTAAGAGGGGGCGCGTGGACTGAAGCTTTCTTT.

The table lists this clone with a count of one. The J gene is TRBJ1-2, the V gene TRBV11-1; a weak D match, TRBD1 (5 bases). The CDR3 length is 15 residues. CDR1 SGHAT and CDR2 FQDESV come from the germline V gene (reference sequence). Trimming removed 2 bases from V and 4 bases from J, with 14 bases in between. CDR3 nucleotide sequence: TGTGCCAGCAGCTTACGTGTAGGGACTGGCTATGGCTACACCTTC. This encodes CASSLRVGTGYGYTF. Variable domain in full (rest from reference TRBV11-1 and TRBJ1-2): EAEVAQSPRYKITEKSQAVAFWCDPISGHATLYWYRQILGQGPELLVQFQDESVVDDSQLPKDRFSAERLKGVDSTLKIQPAELGDSAMYLCASSLRVGTGYGYTFGSGTRLTVV.

A single count supports this clone. In the same sample, other DNA sequences code for this CDR3. The rearrangement joins TRBV11-3 to TRBJ1-1, with TRBD1 matching 8 bases. V gave up 4 bases and J gave up 1 base; unmatched junction bases: 2. Germline CDR1 is SGHNT and CDR2 is YENEEA. The CDR3 covers 14 residues. The CDR3 region is CASSSTGGNTEAFF. In DNA form, the CDR3 reads TGTGCCAGCAGCTCCACAGGGGGGAACACTGAAGCTTTCTTT.

The J gene is TRBJ1-1, the V gene TRBV19; D may be TRBD1 (6 bases). This CDR3 is built from 14 residues. With 6 bases removed from V and 0 bases from J, the gap between germline ends came to 11 bases. Germline V gene data show CDR1 as LNHDA and CDR2 as SQIVND (reference sequence). The DNA for the CDR3 is TGTGCCAGTAGCGTGGGGGCCATGAACACTGAAGCTTTCTTT. It specifies CASSVGAMNTEAFF.

This chain joins TRBV5-1 and TRBJ1-5; TRBD1 might be the D (5 bases). The CDR3 loop spans 18 amino acids. Germline-derived CDR1 and CDR2 are SGHRS and YFSETQ. V lost 4 bases, J lost 0 bases, and 20 bases lay in between. The CDR3 loop reads CASSLYWQGRNSNQPQHF. In nucleotides, the CDR3 is TGCGCCAGCAGCCTCTACTGGCAGGGAAGGAATAGCAATCAGCCCCAGCATTTT.

V is TRBV11-1 and J is TRBJ2-1; a possible D gene is TRBD1 (5 bases). Germline V gene lookup returns CDR1 SGHAT and CDR2 FQDESV (reference sequence). V was trimmed by 1 base and J by 0 bases, leaving 7 bases between them. This CDR3 has 15 residues. The CDR3 sequence: CASSLEGRSYNEQFF. The DNA for the CDR3 is TGTGCCAGCAGCTTAGAGGGGCGCTCCTACAATGAGCAGTTCTTC.

The rearrangement links TRBV3-1 (or the pseudogene TRBV3-2) to TRBJ2-3; D might be TRBD1 (6 bases). V was trimmed by 5 bases and J by 1 base, leaving 22 bases between them. CDR1 and CDR2 from the germline V gene are LGHDT and YNNKEL (reference sequence). This CDR3 comprises 18 residues. CDR3 amino acids: CASSLSSHQTGGTDTQYF. DNA for the CDR3: TGTGCCAGCAGCTTGTCCTCCCATCAGACAGGCGGCACAGATACGCAGTATTTT.

The chain has TRBV6-1 and TRBJ1-1, with D unresolved. CDR3 length: 14 amino acids. Germline CDR1 reads MNHNS; CDR2 reads SASEGT. Trimming took 0 bases from V and 1 from J, leaving 6 bases between them. The CDR3 DNA reads as TGTGCCAGCAGTGAAGCAGCAGGGAACACTGAAGCTTTCTTT. Protein sequence: CASSEAAGNTEAFF.

The V gene is TRBV5-1, the J gene TRBJ2-1; D is perhaps TRBD1 (6 bases). The CDR3 contains 16 residues. The V end was cut by 0 bases, the J end by 6 bases, with 16 bases between. Per the germline V gene, CDR1 is SGHRS and CDR2 is YFSETQ. CDR3 sequence reads: CASSLAARGGTNEQFF. As DNA, the CDR3 is TGCGCCAGCAGCTTGGCGGCCAGGGGCGGTACCAATGAGCAGTTCTTC. Full variable domain (outside the CDR3, taken from reference TRBV5-1 and TRBJ2-1): KAGVTQTPRYLIKTRGQQVTLSCSPISGHRSVSWYQQTPGQGLQFLFEYFSETQRNKGNFPGRFSGRQFSNSRSEMNVSTLELGDSALYLCASSLAARGGTNEQFFGPGTRLTVL.

The chain employs TRBV6-5 and TRBJ1-6, with TRBD1 identical over 7 bases. V shed 5 bases and J 8 bases; nucleotides not matched to a gene: 3. Germline V gene data show CDR1 as MNHEY and CDR2 as SVGAGI. The CDR3 runs to 13 residues. The CDR3 nucleotides are TGTGCCAGCAGTAGACAGGGTGATTCACCCCTCCACTTT. Translating it yields CASSRQGDSPLHF.

CDR3 loop: CASSADRGSSDTQYF. CDR3 in DNA: TGTGCCAGCAGCGCTGACAGGGGTTCATCAGATACGCAGTATTTT. The chain has TRBV9 and TRBJ2-3; 8 bases fit TRBD1. This CDR3 region has 15 residues. The junction had 7 bases not matched to a gene; V was cut back by 3 bases and J by 4 bases. The germline gives CDR1 SGDLS, CDR2 YYNGEE. The full variable domain, its missing parts supplied by reference TRBV9 and TRBJ2-3, is DSGVTQTPKHLITATGQRVTLRCSPRSGDLSVYWYQQSLDQGLQFLIQYYNGEERAKGNILERFSAQQFPDLHSELNLSSLELGDSALYFCASSADRGSSDTQYFGPGTRLTVL.